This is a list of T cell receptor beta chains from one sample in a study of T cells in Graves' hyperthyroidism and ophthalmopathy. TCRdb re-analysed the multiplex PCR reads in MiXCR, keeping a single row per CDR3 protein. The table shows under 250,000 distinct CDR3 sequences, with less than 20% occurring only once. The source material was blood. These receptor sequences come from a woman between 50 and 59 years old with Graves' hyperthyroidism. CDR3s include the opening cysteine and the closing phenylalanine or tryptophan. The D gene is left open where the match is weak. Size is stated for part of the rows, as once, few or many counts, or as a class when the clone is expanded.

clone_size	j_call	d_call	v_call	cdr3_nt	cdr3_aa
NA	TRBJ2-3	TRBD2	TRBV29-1	TGCAGCGTTGCAGCGGGAGGCAAAGATACGCAGTATTTT	CSVAAGGKDTQYF
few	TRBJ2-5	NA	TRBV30	TGTGCCTGGAGTAGGGGCCAAGAGACCCAGTACTTC	CAWSRGQETQYF
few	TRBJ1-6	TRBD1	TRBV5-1	TGCGCCAGCAGCGCTTTACTACAGGGGGTTAATAATTCACCCCTCCACTTT	CASSALLQGVNNSPLHF
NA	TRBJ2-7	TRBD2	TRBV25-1	TGTGCCAGCAGTTTTTGGACTAGCGGGAACGAGCAGTACTTC	CASSFWTSGNEQYF
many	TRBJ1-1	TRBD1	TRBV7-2	TGTGCCAGCACCATTAACAGGGGTAGTGTCACTGAAGCTTTCTTT	CASTINRGSVTEAFF
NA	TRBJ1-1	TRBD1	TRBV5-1	TGCGCCAGCAGCATCGCCGGGACAGGGGACACTGAAGCTTTCTTT	CASSIAGTGDTEAFF
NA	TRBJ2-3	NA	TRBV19	TGTGCCAGTAGTGCGATTTGGGCTAGCGGCACAGATACGCAGTATTTT	CASSAIWASGTDTQYF
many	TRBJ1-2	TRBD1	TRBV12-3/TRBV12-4	TGTGCCAGCAGGAGGGACAGGGCCCTCTCCGGCTACACCTTC	CASRRDRALSGYTF
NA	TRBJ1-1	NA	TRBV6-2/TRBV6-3	TGTGCCAGCAGTTCATCCGGGACGCCCATGAGGACTGAAGCTTTCTTT	CASSSSGTPMRTEAFF
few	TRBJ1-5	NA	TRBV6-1	TGTGCCAGCCTCCGGGCAGAACGCAATCAGCCCCAGCATTTT	CASLRAERNQPQHF
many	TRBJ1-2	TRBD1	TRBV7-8	TGTGCCAGCAGCTTACCGGACAGGGGATCCTATGGCTACACCTTC	CASSLPDRGSYGYTF
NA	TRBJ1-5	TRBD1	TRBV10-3	TGTGCCATCAGAGGGACAGGGGACAATCAGCCCCAGCATTTT	CAIRGTGDNQPQHF